A single sample gave rise to the 10 T cell receptor beta chains below, sequenced in a study of OX40 agonist ivuxolimab in advanced cancers. The assay was immunoSEQ multiplex PCR, and TCRdb's table has in-frame clones only and misses some. The sample shows 57,000 or so clones, around 83% of them seen only once. The sample in question was CD4+ or CD8+ T cells sorted from blood, obtained in a trial of the OX40 agonist ivuxolimab. The receptors originated from an adult with an advanced solid tumor such as melanoma, head and neck, liver or kidney cancer.

The genes are TRBV2 and TRBJ2-3; tentative D call: TRBD2 (6 bases). Germline V gene sequence: CDR1 SNHLY, CDR2 FYNNEI. The CDR3 spans 17 residues. Trimming cost V 5 bases and J 5 bases, with 23 bases left between them. The CDR3: CASSLRRLVTPQDTQYF. The CDR3 DNA reads as TGTGCCAGCAGTCTCCGGAGACTAGTAACCCCACAAGATACGCAGTATTTT.

The V call is TRBV5-6, the J call TRBJ2-6; a weak D match, TRBD1 (6 bases). The V and J ends lost 3 bases and 0 bases respectively, with 13 bases between them. The CDR3 covers 17 residues. Germline CDR1 and CDR2: SGHDT and YYEEEE. The CDR3 region has the DNA TGTGCCAGCAGCTCTGACACAGGGTACTCTGGGGCCAACGTCCTGACTTTC. Its protein is CASSSDTGYSGANVLTF.

This clone has just a few counts. The chain employs TRBV5-8 and TRBJ1-5; D might be TRBD1 (5 bases). The V end was cut by 2 bases, the J end by 4 bases, with 10 bases between. The V gene's germline CDR1 is SGHTS and CDR2 YDEGEE. This CDR3 has 14 residues. The CDR3 is CASSFPDSNQPQHF. CDR3 nucleotide sequence: TGTGCCAGCAGCTTCCCAGACAGTAATCAGCCCCAGCATTTT.

The V and J genes are TRBV18 and TRBJ2-3; D is uncertain. The CDR3 has 15 amino acids. V lost 5 bases and J 0 bases, leaving 12 bases between the germline ends. Looked up from germline, CDR1 is KGHSH and CDR2 is LQKENI. The DNA of the CDR3 is TGTGCCAGCTCATTTTCGTTCTCTAGCACAGATACGCAGTATTTT. Amino acid sequence: CASSFSFSSTDTQYF.

The V call is TRBV4-1, the J call TRBJ1-1; D ambiguous. This CDR3 has 14 residues. V was shortened by 0 bases and J by 0 bases, with 5 bases between the two germline ends. Germline V gives CDR1 MGHRA, CDR2 YSYEKL. The CDR3 coding sequence is TGCGCCAGCAGCCAAGACCCAGTGAACACTGAAGCTTTCTTT. Amino acids: CASSQDPVNTEAFF.

Concerning this clone: One end of the junction does not line up with germline, which may come from a read error. V usage is TRBV5-4 and J usage is TRBJ2-5, with D possibly matching TRBD2 (5 bases). CDR3 size: 15 residues. The germline V gene has CDR1 SGHNT and CDR2 YYREEE (reference sequence). CDR3 amino acids: CASSSLTMERETRYF. DNA of the CDR3: TGTGCCAGCAGCTCTCTGACTATGGAGAGGGAGACCCGGTACTTC.

The V and J genes are TRBV7-3 and TRBJ2-1, with a weak D call TRBD2 (5 bases). The length of the CDR3 is 16 residues. The V end lost 2 bases, the J end lost 2 bases, and 13 bases lay between the germline ends. CDR1 and CDR2 from the germline V gene are SGHTA and FQGTGA. Here the CDR3 DNA reads TGTGCCAGCAGCTTAGGAGCGGTTTCTACCTACAATGAGCAGTTCTTC. Amino acids: CASSLGAVSTYNEQFF.

J is TRBJ1-6 and V is TRBV5-1, with TRBD1 identical over 9 bases. V lost 4 bases, J lost 8 bases, and 7 bases stayed unmatched. Per germline, CDR1 SGHRS and CDR2 YFSETQ. This CDR3 spans 15 amino acids. The CDR3 loop reads CASSPGTGGDSPLHF. The CDR3 region has the DNA TGCGCCAGCAGCCCCGGAACAGGGGGCGATTCACCCCTCCACTTT.

The chain recombines TRBV7-9 with TRBJ2-7; D is perhaps TRBD1 (5 bases). This CDR3 comprises 14 residues. Germline V gives CDR1 SEHNR, CDR2 FQNEAQ (reference sequence). Trimming left V 2 bases short and J 2 bases short, with 10 bases between. As DNA, the CDR3 is TGTGCCAGCAGCTTACGACAGCCAGCCTACGAGCAGTACTTC. This codes for CASSLRQPAYEQYF.

This clone occurred once. This rearrangement joins TRBV6-1 to TRBJ2-7, with a tentative D call TRBD2 (5 bases). The CDR3 is made up of 14 amino acids. From germline, CDR1 is MNHNS and CDR2 SASEGT. V lost 6 bases to trimming and J lost 4 bases, with 16 bases between them. This CDR3 reads CASRTKEGSYEQYF. DNA for the CDR3: TGTGCCAGCAGAACCAAAGAGGGCAGTTACGAGCAGTACTTC.